The clone carrying this T cell receptor beta chain was observed a few times. Antigen: not known. As part of library construction, unique molecular identifiers were attached to individual cDNA molecules. MiXCR, applied by TCRdb to the 5' RACE reads, yields one record per CDR3 protein. In the table there are tens of thousands of distinct CDR3 sequences, less than 10% of which are singletons. Per germline, CDR1 SGHTA and CDR2 FQGNSA. The junction had 6 bases not matched to a gene; V was cut back by 2 bases and J by 8 bases. This CDR3 has 16 residues. The sample is drawn from a study of early T cells in non-severe SARS-CoV-2 infection. Study information: Sequencing used unsorted whole-blood bulk RNA, so chains lack pairing.

Findings and caveats of the study: A preference for anti-spike CD8 responses marked VDJdb matching, which missed private and CD4 specificities.

The sample consisted of whole blood, taken at baseline. V usage is TRBV7-2 and J usage is TRBJ2-1, with 13 bases fitting TRBD2. This sequence was found in an adult who was a healthcare worker with PCR-confirmed SARS-CoV-2 infection or an uninfected control (not recorded which). Here the CDR3 DNA reads TGTGCCAGCAGCTTAATACTCACTAGCGGGAGGGATGAGCAGTTCTTC. This sequence encodes CASSLILTSGRDEQFF.